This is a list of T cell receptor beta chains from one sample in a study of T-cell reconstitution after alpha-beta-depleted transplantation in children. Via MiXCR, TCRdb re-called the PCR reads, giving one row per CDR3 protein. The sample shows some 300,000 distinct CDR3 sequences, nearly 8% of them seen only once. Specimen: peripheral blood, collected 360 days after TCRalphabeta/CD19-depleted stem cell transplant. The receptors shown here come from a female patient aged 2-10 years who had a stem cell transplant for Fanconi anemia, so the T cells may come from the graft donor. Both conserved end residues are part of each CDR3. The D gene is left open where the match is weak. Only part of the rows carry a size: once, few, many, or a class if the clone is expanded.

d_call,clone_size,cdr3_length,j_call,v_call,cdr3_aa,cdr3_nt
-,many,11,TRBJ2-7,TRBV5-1,CASSSDYEQYF,TGTGCCAGCAGTTCCGACTACGAGCAGTACTTC
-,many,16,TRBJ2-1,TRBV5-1,CASSLGGAGPLNEQFF,TGCGCCAGCAGCTTGGGAGGGGCAGGTCCCCTCAATGAGCAGTTCTTC
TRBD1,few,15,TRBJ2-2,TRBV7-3,CASSLTWTGGGELFF,TGTGCCAGCAGCTTAACATGGACAGGGGGCGGGGAGCTGTTTTTT
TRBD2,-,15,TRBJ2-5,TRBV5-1,CASSSGTSGSGTQYF,TGCGCCAGCAGCTCGGGGACTAGCGGGAGCGGGACCCAGTACTTC
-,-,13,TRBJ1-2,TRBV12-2,CASPPVANYGYTF,TGTGCAAGTCCCCCAGTGGCTAACTATGGCTACACCTTC
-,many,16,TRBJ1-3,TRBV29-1,CSVDTVGGGSGNTIYF,TGCAGCGTTGACACCGTTGGAGGGGGTTCAGGAAACACCATATATTTT
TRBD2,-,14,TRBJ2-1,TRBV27,CASTLAGGPNEQFF,TGTGCCAGCACTCTAGCGGGGGGGCCGAATGAGCAGTTCTTC
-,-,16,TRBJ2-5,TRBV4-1,CASSQGRARGRETQYF,TGCGCCAGCAGCCAAGGTCGAGCCAGGGGAAGAGAGACCCAGTACTTC
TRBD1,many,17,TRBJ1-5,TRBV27,CASSASQGAYSNQPQHF,TGTGCCAGCAGTGCGTCGCAGGGGGCGTACTCAAATCAGCCCCAGCATTTT
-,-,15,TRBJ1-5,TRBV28,CASSKPRGSNQPQHF,TGTGCCAGCAGCAAGCCCAGGGGTAGCAATCAGCCCCAGCATTTT
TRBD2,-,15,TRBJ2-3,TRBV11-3,CASSPGGGITDTQYF,TGTGCCAGCAGCCCCGGCGGGGGTATCACAGATACGCAGTATTTT
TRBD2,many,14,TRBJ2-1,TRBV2,CASKAVRGGNEQFF,TGTGCCAGCAAAGCTGTCCGGGGGGGGAATGAGCAGTTCTTC
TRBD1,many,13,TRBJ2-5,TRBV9,CASSIRTGETQYF,TGTGCCAGCAGCATAAGGACAGGGGAGACCCAGTACTTC
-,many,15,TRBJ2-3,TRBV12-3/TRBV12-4,CASSLGLGRTDTQYF,TGTGCCAGCAGTTTAGGTCTGGGACGCACAGATACGCAGTATTTT
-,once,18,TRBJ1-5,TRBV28,CASREKGGRGSGNQPQHF,TGTGCCAGCAGAGAAAAGGGGGGGCGAGGTTCCGGCAATCAGCCCCAGCATTTT
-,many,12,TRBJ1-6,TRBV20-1,CSASRGNSPLHF,TGCAGTGCTAGCAGGGGTAATTCACCCCTCCACTTT
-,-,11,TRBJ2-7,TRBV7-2,CASSQFGEQYF,TGTGCCAGCAGCCAATTCGGCGAGCAGTACTTC
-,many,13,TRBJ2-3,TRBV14,CASGKRYTDTQYF,TGTGCCAGCGGGAAGCGCTACACAGATACGCAGTATTTT
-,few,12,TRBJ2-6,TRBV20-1,CSAPPGANVLTF,TGCAGTGCACCCCCTGGGGCCAACGTCCTGACTTTC
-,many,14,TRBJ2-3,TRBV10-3,CAISESRVADTQYF,TGTGCCATCAGTGAGTCTCGAGTAGCAGATACGCAGTATTTT
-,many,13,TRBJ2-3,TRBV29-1,CSVSETSTDTQYF,TGCAGCGTTTCGGAGACTAGCACAGATACGCAGTATTTT
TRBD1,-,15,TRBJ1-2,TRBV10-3,CAISAPGQGFYGYTF,TGTGCCATCAGTGCTCCGGGACAGGGTTTCTATGGCTACACCTTC